A selection of T cell receptor beta chains follows, all from one sample in a study of shared clonotypes between healthy human individuals. TCRdb's table, derived via immunoSEQ multiplex PCR, lists solely in-frame clones and lacks some. The profile shows around 2.3 million clones, more than 90% of them singletons. Material for sequencing was naive CD4+ T cells sorted from blood. Receptor source: a man aged 18 to 35 in good health. Each CDR3 is given with its conserved first and last residue. A D gene is named only where the DNA matches it firmly. The size of a clone is reported for some rows only, either as once, few or many, or as a class for expanded clones.

.,TRBD1,17,TRBV2,TRBJ1-3,TGTGCCAGCAGTGAAGAGGGACAGGGTCGCTCTGGAAACACCATATATTTT,CASSEEGQGRSGNTIYF
once,.,15,TRBV18,TRBJ2-7,TGTGCCAGCTCACCACCGGGGCAGGGCCCCTACGAGCAGTACTTC,CASSPPGQGPYEQYF
.,.,14,TRBV19,TRBJ2-7,TGTGCCAGTAGTACCTCACAGGGTCCCTACGAGCAGTACTTC,CASSTSQGPYEQYF
once,TRBD1,12,TRBV10-3,TRBJ2-3,TGTGCCACCGGACAGGGGACAGATACGCAGTATTTT,CATGQGTDTQYF
.,.,16,TRBV25-1,TRBJ1-1,TGTGCCAGCAGCAGAGGACCCGGGGGCGAGTTCGCTGAAGCTTTCTTT,CASSRGPGGEFAEAFF
.,TRBD2,15,TRBV5-1,TRBJ2-3,TGCGCCAGCAGCTCCGCTAGCGGGGGAGGGGATACGCAGTATTTT,CASSSASGGGDTQYF
.,TRBD1,15,TRBV5-4,TRBJ2-7,TGTGCCAGCAGCTCGCCCGGGACAGGGGACTACGAGCAGTACTTC,CASSSPGTGDYEQYF
once,.,17,TRBV9,TRBJ1-3,TGTGCCAGCAGCGTAGGAGAGGGACCATACTCGGGGAACACCATATATTTT,CASSVGEGPYSGNTIYF
.,TRBD2,16,TRBV7-2,TRBJ2-7,TGTGCCAGCAGCTTAGCTAGCGGGGGCCTCCCCTACGAGCAGTACTTC,CASSLASGGLPYEQYF
once,.,12,TRBV30,TRBJ1-5,TGTGCCTGGAGCCGGGGAGATCAGCCCCAGCATTTT,CAWSRGDQPQHF
.,.,14,TRBV5-5,TRBJ2-2,TGTGCCAGCAATTCAGGGGTGGACACCGGGGAGCTGTTTTTT,CASNSGVDTGELFF
.,.,14,TRBV29-1,TRBJ1-1,TGCAGCGCGATACGGGCGGCCCGGGGTACTGAAGCTTTCTTT,CSAIRAARGTEAFF
.,TRBD1,14,TRBV19,TRBJ2-7,TGTGCCAGTACCCGGACAGGGAAAATCTACGAGCAGTACTTC,CASTRTGKIYEQYF
.,.,15,TRBV7-2,TRBJ2-3,TGTGCCAGCAGCTTAGCGATCCTAGGAACAGATACGCAGTATTTT,CASSLAILGTDTQYF
.,TRBD1,14,TRBV9,TRBJ2-7,TGTGCCAGCAGCGTAGTCGGGACAGGGGGCGAGCAGTACTTC,CASSVVGTGGEQYF
.,.,14,TRBV27,TRBJ2-5,TGTGCCAGCAGTTTCTGGGGGCGAGGGGAGACCCAGTACTTC,CASSFWGRGETQYF
.,.,14,TRBV5-1,TRBJ1-2,TGCGCCAGCAGCTTCGGGACCACTAACTATGGCTACACCTTC,CASSFGTTNYGYTF
.,.,14,TRBV9,TRBJ2-7,TGTGCCAGCAGCGTAGGGCAGTCGATCTACGAGCAGTACTTC,CASSVGQSIYEQYF
.,.,14,TRBV18,TRBJ1-1,TGTGCCAGCTCACCACGGGGTTTGAACACTGAAGCTTTCTTT,CASSPRGLNTEAFF
.,.,15,TRBV6-5,TRBJ2-6,TGTGCCAGCAGTGCAATGATCTCTGGGGCCAACGTCCTGACTTTC,CASSAMISGANVLTF
.,.,15,TRBV6-1,TRBJ2-3,TGTGCCAGCAGTGAATCCCAGGGTGCGACAGATACGCAGTATTTT,CASSESQGATDTQYF
.,.,16,TRBV11-2,TRBJ2-2,TGTGCCAGCAGCTACTCGAGTGGGGGGTCCACCGGGGAGCTGTTTTTT,CASSYSSGGSTGELFF
.,TRBD2,14,TRBV13,TRBJ2-7,TGTGCCAGCAGCCCCCGAGCGGGGTCCTACGAGCAGTACTTC,CASSPRAGSYEQYF
.,.,17,TRBV2,TRBJ2-6,TGTGCCAGCAGTTTCCCCCGTCGGAACTCTGGGGCCAACGTCCTGACTTTC,CASSFPRRNSGANVLTF
.,TRBD1,14,TRBV28,TRBJ2-7,TGTGCCAGCACCCGGGGACAGGGGATTAGGGAGCAGTACTTC,CASTRGQGIREQYF
.,TRBD2,14,TRBV7-2,TRBJ2-7,TGTGCCAGCAGCTTAGAGGTTGGCGGGAGGGGGGCGTACTTC,CASSLEVGGRGAYF
.,.,15,TRBV5-1,TRBJ2-5,TGCGCCAGCAGCTTGGAGGCAGGGAAAATTGAGACCCAGTACTTC,CASSLEAGKIETQYF
.,TRBD2,15,TRBV5-1,TRBJ2-1,TGCGCCAGCAGCCTGACTAGCGGGGGTCTCAATGAGCAGTTCTTC,CASSLTSGGLNEQFF
.,.,14,TRBV5-1,TRBJ2-3,TGCGCCAGCAGACTGTTCAGGGACCCAGATACGCAGTATTTT,CASRLFRDPDTQYF
.,.,12,TRBV28,TRBJ1-1,TGTGCCAGCAGTCGCCTAGACACTGAAGCTTTCTTT,CASSRLDTEAFF
.,TRBD1,12,TRBV2,TRBJ1-3,TGTGCCAGCAGTGAAGCGGGACAGGGCTTATATTTT,CASSEAGQGLYF
.,TRBD1,17,TRBV28,TRBJ1-2,TGTGCCAGCAGCCTGGGACAGTATCAGAGTTTTTTCTATGGCTACACCTTC,CASSLGQYQSFFYGYTF
.,.,14,TRBV5-1,TRBJ1-2,TGCGCCAGCAGCTTGGCGTCTGTAGGCTATGGCTACACCTTC,CASSLASVGYGYTF
once,.,12,TRBV30,TRBJ1-1,TGTGCCTGGAGTGTAACTAGCACTGAAGCTTTCTTT,CAWSVTSTEAFF
.,.,15,TRBV28,TRBJ2-1,TGTGCCAGCAGTAGCCTGGGCGGGTCGGGCAATGAGCAGTTCTTC,CASSSLGGSGNEQFF
.,.,15,TRBV7-9,TRBJ2-7,TGTGCCAGCAGCCCCCGGGGGCTAGAGGGCTACGAGCAGTACTTC,CASSPRGLEGYEQYF
.,.,14,TRBV30,TRBJ2-3,TGTGCCTGTCGGTTCTCAATCCGCACAGATACGCAGTATTTT,CACRFSIRTDTQYF
.,.,13,TRBV19,TRBJ2-5,TGTGCCAGTAGTATGAACAGGGCAGAGACCCAGTACTTC,CASSMNRAETQYF
.,TRBD1,14,TRBV28,TRBJ1-6,TGTGCCAGCCTGGGGACAGGGCTTAGTTCACCCCTCCACTTT,CASLGTGLSSPLHF
.,TRBD1,14,TRBV27,TRBJ2-7,TGTGCCAGCAGCATGAGACAGGGTACCTACGAGCAGTACTTC,CASSMRQGTYEQYF
.,TRBD1,14,TRBV19,TRBJ1-1,TGTGCCAGTAGTAGGGACAGAGCGAACACTGAAGCTTTCTTT,CASSRDRANTEAFF
once,TRBD1,14,TRBV28,TRBJ1-1,TGTGCCAGCAGTTTGACAGGGGTGAACACTGAAGCTTTCTTT,CASSLTGVNTEAFF
once,.,13,TRBV7-2,TRBJ1-2,TGTGCCAGCAGCTTACGAGGAGGGACCTACTACACCTTC,CASSLRGGTYYTF
.,.,17,TRBV5-4,TRBJ2-3,TGTGCCAGCAGCTTGGGCCACCTAGGAATGAGCACAGATACGCAGTATTTT,CASSLGHLGMSTDTQYF
few,TRBD1,15,TRBV2,TRBJ1-6,TGTGCCAGCAGGAACAGGGGAAGCCTTAATTCACCCCTCCACTTT,CASRNRGSLNSPLHF
.,.,11,TRBV6-6,TRBJ2-5,TGTGCCAGCAGTGGGGAAAAGACCCAGTACTTC,CASSGEKTQYF
.,.,14,TRBV5-1,TRBJ2-3,TGCGCCAGCAGGATCGGGACTCCCGGCGATACGCAGTATTTT,CASRIGTPGDTQYF
.,.,12,TRBV7-8,TRBJ2-1,TGTGCCAGCAGCTTAGATGGGGATGAGCAGTTCTTC,CASSLDGDEQFF
.,.,12,TRBV15,TRBJ2-5,TGTGCCACCAGCAACCAGGGTGAGACCCAGTACTTC,CATSNQGETQYF
.,.,16,TRBV18,TRBJ2-3,TGTGCCAGCTCACTTCTTGGCGGGACTAGCACAGATACGCAGTATTTT,CASSLLGGTSTDTQYF
few,TRBD1,12,TRBV6-1,TRBJ1-2,TGTGCCAGCAGTGGGACAGGCTATGGCTACACCTTC,CASSGTGYGYTF
.,.,13,TRBV7-2,TRBJ2-5,TGTGCCAGCAGCTTAGTTGGGGGGGAGACCCAGTACTTC,CASSLVGGETQYF
.,TRBD2,15,TRBV27,TRBJ2-5,TGTGCCAGCAGTTCGCTAGCGGGAGGGCCTTTCGCCCAGTACTTC,CASSSLAGGPFAQYF
.,.,11,TRBV28,TRBJ2-4,TGTGCCAGCAGTTTTTACGGGGGCCTAGACTTC,CASSFYGGLDF
.,.,14,TRBV28,TRBJ2-7,TGTGCCAGCAGTTTCTCGGATCTCTCCTACGAGCAGTACTTC,CASSFSDLSYEQYF
.,.,14,TRBV5-5,TRBJ1-3,TGTGCCAGCAGCTTGGCCTGGGCCGGAAACACCATATATTTT,CASSLAWAGNTIYF